Listed below are T cell receptor beta chains from one sample, sequenced in a study of control samples from healthy donors and cancer patients. Sequenced by immunoSEQ multiplex PCR; TCRdb stores in-frame clones only, minus some. The sample lists 95,000 to 150,000 clones; about 87% were seen once. The sample consisted of blood. These receptors came from a man in his thirties or forties in good health. Both conserved end residues are part of each CDR3. Each record gives: J gene, D gene, clone size, V gene, CDR3 DNA, CDR3 protein. The D gene is left open where the match is weak. Where a row states a size, it is once, few, many or the class of an expanded clone; other rows omit it.

TRBJ2-5	-	-	TRBV6-5	TGTGCCAGTGGGAGGGGGCAGGTCTACAACTTC	CASGRGQVYNF
TRBJ1-5	-	-	TRBV19	TGTGCCAGTAGTGATCGGCTCTTGGGGCCCCAGCATTTT	CASSDRLLGPQHF
TRBJ2-7	TRBD2	few	TRBV9	TGTGCCAGCAGCGTGGGACTAGCGGGGGGGCCCTACGAGCAGTACTTC	CASSVGLAGGPYEQYF
TRBJ1-5	-	few	TRBV2	TGTGCCAGCAAAGGTATAGGGGATCAGCCCCAGCATTTT	CASKGIGDQPQHF
TRBJ1-3	-	-	TRBV18	TGTGCCAGCTCACCACAAAACAGGAATACTGGAAACACCATATATTTT	CASSPQNRNTGNTIYF
TRBJ2-3	-	-	TRBV5-6	TGTGCCAGCACCTCTCCCGGGTCGGGGACAGATACGCAGTATTTT	CASTSPGSGTDTQYF
TRBJ1-5	-	-	TRBV6-1	TGTGCCAGCAGTGAAGCTTCGAGTAGCCCCCAGCATTTT	CASSEASSSPQHF
TRBJ2-3	-	-	TRBV27	TGTGCCAGCAGCCTGAGGGCTTCCACAGATACGCAGTATTTT	CASSLRASTDTQYF
TRBJ2-3	TRBD2	-	TRBV7-6	TGTGCCAGCAGCTTAGCCGGGGGGATGACAGATACGCAGTATTTT	CASSLAGGMTDTQYF
TRBJ2-5	TRBD2	-	TRBV25-1	TGTGCCAGCAGGGGGGGGGAGACCCAGTACTTC	CASRGGETQYF
TRBJ2-1	-	-	TRBV10-1	TGCGCCAGCAGTGTCAGGGGAGGGGATGAGCAGTTCTTC	CASSVRGGDEQFF